Detailed here is one T cell receptor beta chain. Its antigen is undetermined. Method: immunoSEQ multiplex PCR; TCRdb's copy keeps in-frame clones and lacks some. The sample has about 54,000 clones, 70% to 80% seen once. The entry originates in a study of memory CD4+ T cells and cytomegalovirus serostatus. Study context: Of the healthy Belgian adults, 8 to 10 were CMV seropositive and more than 20 seronegative. Study conclusions and caveats: Median bootstrapped AUC for CMV status was just over 0.94 originally, roughly 0.92 US-trained. Each of approximately 61 CMV-associated TCRbeta sequences occurred in one to five individuals.

Single viable CD3+CD4+CD8-CD45RO+ cells were sorted as the memory CD4+ T cells. CD4+ T cells were isolated by positive magnetic selection. This TCR was sampled from an adult in good health and CMV-seropositive. The material sequenced was memory CD4+ T cells from blood.

Written as DNA, the CDR3 is TGTGCCTGGAGTGTCGGAACTAGCGGGAGAGCAGAGACCCAGTACTTC. Protein: CAWSVGTSGRAETQYF. The chain uses TRBV30 and TRBJ2-5, with 11 bases that match TRBD2. Losses at the gene ends were 0 bases for V and 4 bases for J; bases not matched to a gene: 7. The CDR3 is made up of 16 amino acids. The V gene's germline CDR1 is GTSNPN and CDR2 SVGIG (reference sequence).